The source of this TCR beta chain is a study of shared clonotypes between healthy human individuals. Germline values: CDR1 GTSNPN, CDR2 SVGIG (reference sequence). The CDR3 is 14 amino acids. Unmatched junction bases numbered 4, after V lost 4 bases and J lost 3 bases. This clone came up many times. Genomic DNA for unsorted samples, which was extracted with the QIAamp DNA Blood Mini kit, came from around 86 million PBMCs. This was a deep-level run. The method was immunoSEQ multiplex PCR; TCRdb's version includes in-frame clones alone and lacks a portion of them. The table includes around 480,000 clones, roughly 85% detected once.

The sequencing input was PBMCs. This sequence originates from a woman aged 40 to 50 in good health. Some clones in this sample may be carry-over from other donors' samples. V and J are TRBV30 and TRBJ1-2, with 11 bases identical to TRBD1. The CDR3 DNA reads TGTGCCTGGACCCGGACAGGGGGCGACTATGGCTACACCTTC. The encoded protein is CAWTRTGGDYGYTF.